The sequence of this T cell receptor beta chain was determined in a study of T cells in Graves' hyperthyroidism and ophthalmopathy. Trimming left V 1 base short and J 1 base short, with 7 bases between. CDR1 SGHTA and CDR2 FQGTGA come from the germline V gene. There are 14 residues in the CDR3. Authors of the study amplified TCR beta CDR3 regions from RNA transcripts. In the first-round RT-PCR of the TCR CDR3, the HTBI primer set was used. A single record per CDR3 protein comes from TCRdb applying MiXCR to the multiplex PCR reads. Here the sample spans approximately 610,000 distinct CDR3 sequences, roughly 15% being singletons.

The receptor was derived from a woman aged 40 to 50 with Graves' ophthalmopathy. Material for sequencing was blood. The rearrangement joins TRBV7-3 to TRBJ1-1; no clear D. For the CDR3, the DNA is TGTGCCAGCAGCTTAATTTTTGCGAACACTGAAGCTTTCTTT. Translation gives CASSLIFANTEAFF.